This T cell receptor beta chain was documented in a study of T cells in Graves' hyperthyroidism and ophthalmopathy. Study-wide background: Staff took peripheral blood when the initial diagnosis was made, before any treatment began. General observations from the study: It was a median roughly 6.5 months before onset that the model predicted ophthalmopathy.

Only a few counts were recorded for this clonotype. Antigen: not known. The CDR3 regions of TCR beta were amplified from RNA transcripts. When the TCR CDR3 underwent first-round RT-PCR, the HTBI primer set was used. TCRdb reanalysed the multiplex PCR reads using MiXCR and keeps one entry per CDR3 protein. The data contain about 300,000 distinct CDR3 sequences, around 20% of them singletons. This CDR3 has 14 residues. Germline values: CDR1 SGHDT, CDR2 YYEEEE. The trim removed 3 bases at V and 5 bases at J, leaving 3 bases unmatched. PBMCs were sourced from over 8.5 ml fresh peripheral blood. The receptor comes from a man aged 45-65 years with Graves' ophthalmopathy. The source material was blood. This chain joins TRBV5-6 and TRBJ2-1; TRBD2 agrees at 9 bases. In nucleotides, the CDR3 is TGTGCCAGCAGCTCGATAGCGGGAGACAATGAGCAGTTCTTC. This translates into CASSSIAGDNEQFF.